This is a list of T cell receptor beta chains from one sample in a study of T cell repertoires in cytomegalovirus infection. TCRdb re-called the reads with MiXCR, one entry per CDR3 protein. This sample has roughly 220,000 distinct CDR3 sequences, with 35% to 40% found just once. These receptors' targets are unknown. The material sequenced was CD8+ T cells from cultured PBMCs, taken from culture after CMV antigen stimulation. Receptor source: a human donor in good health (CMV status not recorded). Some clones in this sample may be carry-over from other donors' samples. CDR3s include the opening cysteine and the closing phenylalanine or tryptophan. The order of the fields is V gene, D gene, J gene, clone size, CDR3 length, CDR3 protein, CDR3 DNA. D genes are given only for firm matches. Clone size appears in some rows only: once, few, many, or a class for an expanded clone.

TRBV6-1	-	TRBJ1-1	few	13	CASSELGFLEAFF	TGTGCCAGCAGTGAATTGGGGTTTCTTGAAGCTTTCTTT
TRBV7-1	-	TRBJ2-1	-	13	CASSRGSANEQFF	TGTGCCAGCAGCCGGGGATCGGCCAATGAGCAGTTCTTC
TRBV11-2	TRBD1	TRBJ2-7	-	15	CASSLIWTGSREQYF	TGTGCCAGCAGCCTTATCTGGACAGGTAGCCGCGAGCAGTACTTC
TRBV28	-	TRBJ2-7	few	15	CASSTDLGPSYEQYF	TGTGCCAGCAGTACCGACCTAGGTCCCTCCTACGAGCAGTACTTC
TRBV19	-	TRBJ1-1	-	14	CASSFGGLATEAFF	TGTGCCAGTAGTTTCGGAGGTTTAGCCACTGAAGCTTTCTTT
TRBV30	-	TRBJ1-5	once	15	CAWSNLLGGNQPQHF	TGTGCCTGGAGTAACCTCCTAGGGGGCAATCAGCCCCAGCATTTT
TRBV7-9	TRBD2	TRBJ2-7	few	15	CASSGAGGSSYEQYF	TGTGCCAGCAGTGGGGCGGGAGGCTCTTCCTACGAGCAGTACTTC
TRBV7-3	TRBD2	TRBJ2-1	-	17	CASSPSGRALFNNEQFF	TGTGCCAGCAGCCCCAGCGGGAGGGCCCTATTCAACAATGAGCAGTTCTTC
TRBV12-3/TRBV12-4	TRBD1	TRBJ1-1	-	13	CASRGTGGTEAFF	TGTGCCAGCAGGGGAACAGGGGGCACTGAAGCTTTCTTT
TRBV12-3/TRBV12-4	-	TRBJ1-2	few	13	CASRGDSRRGYTF	TGTGCCAGCAGAGGAGACAGTAGACGGGGCTACACCTTC
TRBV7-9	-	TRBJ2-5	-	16	CASSPRAGNLQETQYF	TGTGCCAGCTCTCCAAGGGCAGGAAACTTACAAGAGACCCAGTACTTC
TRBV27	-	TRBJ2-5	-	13	CASSINRVETQYF	TGTGCCAGCAGTATCAACAGGGTAGAGACCCAGTACTTC
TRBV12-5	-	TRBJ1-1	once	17	CASGPGPTVDLNTEAFF	TGTGCTAGTGGTCCGGGACCCACCGTCGACTTGAACACTGAAGCTTTCTTT
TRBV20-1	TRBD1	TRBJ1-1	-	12	CSAQGQDGGAFF	TGCAGTGCCCAGGGACAGGACGGAGGGGCTTTCTTT
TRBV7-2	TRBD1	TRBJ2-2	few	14	CASSSGGNTGELFF	TGTGCCAGCAGCTCAGGGGGAAACACCGGGGAGCTGTTTTTT
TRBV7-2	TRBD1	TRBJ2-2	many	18	CASSLFGAGTANTGELFF	TGTGCCAGCAGCTTATTTGGGGCCGGGACAGCGAACACCGGGGAGCTGTTTTTT
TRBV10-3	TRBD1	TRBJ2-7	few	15	CAISTVGQGSYEQYF	TGTGCCATCAGTACTGTGGGACAGGGTTCCTACGAGCAGTACTTC
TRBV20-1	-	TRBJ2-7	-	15	CSAVARGNPSYEQYF	TGCAGTGCAGTCGCCCGGGGTAACCCCTCCTACGAGCAGTACTTC
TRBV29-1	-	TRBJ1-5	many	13	CSVQGNPYQPQHF	TGCAGCGTTCAGGGAAACCCCTACCAGCCCCAGCATTTT
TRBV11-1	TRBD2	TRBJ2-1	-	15	CASSLTGGASNEQFF	TGTGCCAGCAGTCTTACCGGGGGGGCCTCCAATGAGCAGTTCTTC
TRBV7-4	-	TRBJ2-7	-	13	CASSPPGPLEQYF	TGTGCCAGCAGCCCCCCCGGTCCCCTCGAGCAGTACTTC
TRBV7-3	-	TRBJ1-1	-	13	CASSSSWGTEAFF	TGTGCCAGCAGCTCGAGCTGGGGCACTGAAGCTTTCTTT
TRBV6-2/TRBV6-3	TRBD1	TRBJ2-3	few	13	CASSSRTGVTQYF	TGTGCCAGCAGTTCGAGGACAGGGGTTACGCAGTATTTT
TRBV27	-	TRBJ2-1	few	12	CASSLSLEAWFF	TGTGCCAGCAGCCTGTCCCTAGAGGCATGGTTCTTC
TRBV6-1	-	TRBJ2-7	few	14	CASSAPEGTYEQYF	TGTGCCAGCAGTGCGCCGGAGGGGACCTACGAGCAGTACTTC
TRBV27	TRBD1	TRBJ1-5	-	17	CASSAWDSDYSNQPQHF	TGTGCCAGCAGTGCTTGGGACAGCGACTATAGCAATCAGCCCCAGCATTTT
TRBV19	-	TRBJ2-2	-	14	CATSGLPIGGELFF	TGTGCCACCAGCGGGCTCCCCATAGGTGGGGAGCTGTTTTTT
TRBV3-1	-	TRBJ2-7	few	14	CASSPLHRVYEQYF	TGTGCCAGCAGCCCTTTGCACAGAGTCTACGAGCAGTACTTC
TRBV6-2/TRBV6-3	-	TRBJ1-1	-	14	CASSYSNWVTEAFF	TGTGCCAGCAGTTACTCGAATTGGGTTACTGAAGCTTTCTTT
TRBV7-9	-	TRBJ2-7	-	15	CASSLGLRGSYEQYF	TGTGCCAGCAGCTTGGGCCTGAGGGGGTCCTACGAGCAGTACTTC
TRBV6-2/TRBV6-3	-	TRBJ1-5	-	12	CASDFPDQPQHF	TGTGCCAGCGACTTCCCGGATCAGCCCCAGCATTTT
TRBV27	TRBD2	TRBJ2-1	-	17	CASSLRAGSGAYNEQFF	TGTGCCAGCAGTTTAAGGGCCGGTAGCGGGGCCTACAATGAGCAGTTCTTC
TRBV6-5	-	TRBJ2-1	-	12	CASSYEGNEQFF	TGTGCCAGCAGTTACGAAGGGAATGAGCAGTTCTTC
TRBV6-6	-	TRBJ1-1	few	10	CASSDTEAFF	TGTGCCAGCAGTGACACTGAAGCTTTCTTT
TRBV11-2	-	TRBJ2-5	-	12	CASSLLEETQYF	TGTGCCAGCAGCTTACTGGAAGAGACCCAGTACTTC
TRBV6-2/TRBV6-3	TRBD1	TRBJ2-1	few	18	CASSYSTRTGGIINEQFF	TGTGCCAGCAGTTACTCAACCCGGACAGGGGGCATCATAAATGAGCAGTTCTTC
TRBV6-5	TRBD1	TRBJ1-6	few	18	CASRPQGDLRSYNSPLHF	TGTGCCAGCAGGCCCCAGGGGGATCTTAGGTCCTATAATTCACCCCTCCACTTT
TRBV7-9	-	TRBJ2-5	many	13	CASSSNPQETQYF	TGTGCCAGCAGCTCCAACCCTCAAGAGACCCAGTACTTC
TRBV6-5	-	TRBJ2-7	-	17	CASSYQAGAATSYEQYF	TGTGCCAGCAGTTACCAGGCCGGTGCGGCCACCTCCTACGAGCAGTACTTC
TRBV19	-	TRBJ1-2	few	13	CASSEGTNYGYTF	TGTGCCAGTAGTGAGGGGACTAACTATGGCTACACCTTC
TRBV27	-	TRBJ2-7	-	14	CASSLTSSSYEQYF	TGTGCCAGCAGTTTAACTAGTAGCTCCTACGAGCAGTACTTC
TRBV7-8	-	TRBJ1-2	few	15	CASSSREGPSDGYTF	TGTGCCAGCAGCTCACGAGAGGGCCCCTCGGATGGCTACACCTTC
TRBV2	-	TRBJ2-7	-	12	CALRAGVHEQYF	TGTGCCTTAAGGGCAGGGGTGCACGAGCAGTACTTC
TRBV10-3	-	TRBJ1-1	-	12	CASLGPKTEAFF	TGTGCCTCCCTTGGCCCGAAGACTGAAGCTTTCTTT
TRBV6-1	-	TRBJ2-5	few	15	CASSGSRGLEETQYF	TGTGCCAGCAGCGGTTCGAGGGGGTTAGAGGAGACCCAGTACTTC
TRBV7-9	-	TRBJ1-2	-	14	CASYAGRKDYGYTF	TGTGCCAGCTACGCGGGGAGGAAAGACTATGGCTACACCTTC
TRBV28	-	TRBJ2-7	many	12	CASSGTRYEQYF	TGTGCCAGCAGCGGAACAAGATACGAGCAGTACTTC
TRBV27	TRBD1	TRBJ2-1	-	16	CASSSRQGDSGDEQFF	TGTGCCAGCAGTTCCCGACAGGGTGACTCAGGCGATGAGCAGTTCTTC
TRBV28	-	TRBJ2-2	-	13	CASNPRGTGELFF	TGTGCCAGCAACCCCAGGGGCACCGGGGAGCTGTTTTTT
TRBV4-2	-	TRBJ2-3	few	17	CASSQDPAGRSTDTQYF	TGTGCCAGCAGCCAAGATCCGGCGGGTCGAAGCACAGATACGCAGTATTTT
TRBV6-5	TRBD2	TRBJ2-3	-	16	CASSYALAGGPDTQYF	TGTGCCAGCAGTTATGCTCTAGCGGGAGGGCCAGATACGCAGTATTTT
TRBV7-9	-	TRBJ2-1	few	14	CASSPGYSYNEQFF	TGTGCCAGCAGCCCGGGGTACTCCTACAATGAGCAGTTCTTC
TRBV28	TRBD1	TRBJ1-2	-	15	CASSSWDRSNYGYTF	TGTGCCAGCAGTTCGTGGGACAGGTCTAACTATGGCTACACCTTC
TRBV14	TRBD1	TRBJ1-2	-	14	CASSHGDSRYGYTF	TGTGCCAGCAGCCATGGGGACAGCCGCTATGGCTACACCTTC
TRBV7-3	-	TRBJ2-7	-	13	CASRPGEGREQYF	TGTGCCAGCAGACCCGGCGAGGGACGCGAGCAGTACTTC
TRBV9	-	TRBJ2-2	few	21	CASSVPGRVQVNVANTGELFF	TGTGCCAGCAGCGTTCCCGGGCGGGTACAAGTGAACGTCGCGAACACCGGGGAGCTGTTTTTT
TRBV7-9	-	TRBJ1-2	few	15	CASSFVGSAVYGYTF	TGTGCCAGCAGCTTTGTCGGGTCAGCCGTATATGGCTACACCTTC